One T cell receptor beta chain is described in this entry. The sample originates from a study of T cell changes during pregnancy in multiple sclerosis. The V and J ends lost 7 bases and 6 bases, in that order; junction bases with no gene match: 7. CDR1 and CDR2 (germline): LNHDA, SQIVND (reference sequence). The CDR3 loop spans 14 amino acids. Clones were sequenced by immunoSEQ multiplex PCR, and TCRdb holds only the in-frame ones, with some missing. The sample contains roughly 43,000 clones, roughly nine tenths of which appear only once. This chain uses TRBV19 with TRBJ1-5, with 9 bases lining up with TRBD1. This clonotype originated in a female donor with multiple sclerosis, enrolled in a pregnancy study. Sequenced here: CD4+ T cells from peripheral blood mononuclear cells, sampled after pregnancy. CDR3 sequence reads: CASTHRGPGQPQHF. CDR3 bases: TGTGCCAGTACCCACAGGGGGCCGGGTCAGCCCCAGCATTTT.